These 25 T cell receptor beta chains were sequenced from one sample in a study of blood T cell repertoires in COVID-19. The data were produced by immunoSEQ multiplex PCR, yet TCRdb's version contains in-frame clones alone and is incomplete. Counted here are about 310,000 clones, approximately 86% occurring once; the ten biggest clones make up 1.3%. The specimen sequenced was peripheral blood. These TCRs come from a man aged 65-85 years with acute or convalescent COVID-19.

The table lists this clone with a few counts. This chain links TRBV7-9 with TRBJ1-2; D unclear. This CDR3 has 14 residues. Germline-derived CDR1 and CDR2 are SEHNR and FQNEAQ (reference sequence). V lost 5 bases and J 8 bases, leaving 18 bases between the germline ends. The CDR3 DNA is TGTGCCAGCAGCCCTGAAGCGGGTCCCACAGGCTACACCTTC. It is translated as CASSPEAGPTGYTF.

The chain has TRBV24-1 and TRBJ2-3; 8 bases map to TRBD2. J gave up 6 bases and V 5 bases, and 3 bases lay outside the gene matches. The CDR3 sequence is 13 residues long. Germline V lookup: CDR1 KGHDR, CDR2 SFDVKD. The CDR3 sequence is CATSVPGGDTQYF. The CDR3 bases are TGTGCCACCAGTGTTCCGGGGGGGGATACGCAGTATTTT.

This chain uses TRBV4-1 with TRBJ1-4; D may be TRBD1 (6 bases). This CDR3 region has 13 residues. The germline CDR1 and CDR2 sequences are MGHRA and YSYEKL. Trimming stripped 6 bases from V and 2 bases from J, with 7 bases between. CDR3 loop: CASRQGTNEKLFF. CDR3 DNA sequence: TGCGCCAGCAGGCAGGGGACTAATGAAAAACTGTTTTTT.

V and J are TRBV28 and TRBJ1-5; 7 bases fit TRBD1. CDR3 size: 18 residues. With 6 bases clipped from V and 4 bases from J, the junction kept 18 bases outside the gene matches. The V gene's germline CDR1 is MDHEN and CDR2 SYDVKM. CDR3 DNA sequence: TGTGCCAGCAGGTCTACCCCTACCTGGGACAGACCTAATCAGCCCCAGCATTTT. It yields the protein CASRSTPTWDRPNQPQHF.

Comments on this clone: Its ends do not fully match the called genes, so a read error is possible. Other DNA sequences within the sample encode an identical CDR3. V usage is TRBV2 and J usage is TRBJ2-2; 14 bases map to TRBD2. Germline V gives CDR1 SNHLY, CDR2 FYNNEI. CDR3 length: 15 residues. CDR3 nucleotide sequence: TGCGCCAGCAGGAGGACTAGCGGGGGGTCCGGGGAGCTGTTTTTT. Encoded protein: CASRRTSGGSGELFF.

This chain connects TRBV30 to TRBJ2-1; the match to TRBD2 covers 9 bases. CDR3 length: 16 amino acids. Germline CDR1 is GTSNPN and CDR2 is SVGIG (reference sequence). V lost 3 bases, J lost 0 bases, and 6 bases stayed unmatched. In DNA form, the CDR3 reads TGTGCCTGGAGGGGGGCGGGAGGGAGCTCCTACAATGAGCAGTTCTTC. It specifies CAWRGAGGSSYNEQFF. Combining the CDR3 with reference TRBV30 and TRBJ2-1 gives the whole variable domain SQTIHQWPATLVQPVGSPLSLECTVEGTSNPNLYWYRQAAGRGLQLLFYSVGIGQISSEVPQNLSASRPQDRQFILSSKKLLLSDSGFYLCAWRGAGGSSYNEQFFGPGTRLTVL.

V gene TRBV10-3 combines with J gene TRBJ1-5; D might be TRBD1 (6 bases). The CDR3 extends over 13 amino acids. From germline, CDR1 is ENHRY and CDR2 SYGVKD. Between the trimmed V and J ends, which lost 3 bases and 7 bases, there was a span of 10 bases. The CDR3, as DNA: TGTGCCATCAGTGACCCAGGGGACCAGCCCCAGCATTTT. Amino acid sequence: CAISDPGDQPQHF.

The V and J genes are TRBV12-5 and TRBJ2-1, with TRBD1 identical over 7 bases. This CDR3 comprises 13 residues. The V gene's germline CDR1 is LGHNT and CDR2 FRNRAP. Trimming at V came to 1 base and at J to 13 bases, leaving 7 bases not matched to a gene. The CDR3 is CASGLESGTAQFF. CDR3 in DNA: TGTGCTAGTGGTTTGGAATCCGGGACAGCACAGTTCTTC.

This chain connects TRBV7-2 to TRBJ2-5; 9 nucleotides agree with TRBD2. CDR3 length: 14 residues. Germline trimming cut 3 bases from V and 5 bases from J; bases unmatched to any gene: 4. Germline CDR1 SGHTA, CDR2 FQGNSA. This CDR3 reads CASSFSGRSETQYF. The CDR3 bases are TGTGCCAGCAGCTTTAGCGGGAGAAGTGAGACCCAGTACTTC.

The V gene is TRBV28, the J gene TRBJ1-6; D is perhaps TRBD1 (5 bases). The CDR3 extends over 17 amino acids. Trimming pared 5 bases from V and 0 bases from J, leaving 14 bases between. CDR1 and CDR2 from the germline V gene are MDHEN and SYDVKM. The CDR3, as DNA: TGTGCCAGCAGTCCCCGACAGACTAGCTCCTATAATTCACCCCTCCACTTT. Translating it yields CASSPRQTSSYNSPLHF.

This chain joins TRBV4-3 and TRBJ1-4; 10 bases fit TRBD1. Germline V gene lookup returns CDR1 LGHNA and CDR2 YSLEER. CDR3 length: 16 amino acids. V lost 0 bases to trimming and J lost 6 bases; unmatched junction nucleotides: 4. CDR3 nucleotide sequence: TGCGCCAGCAGCCAAGATCGGGGACAGGGGTATGAAAAACTGTTTTTT. Protein product: CASSQDRGQGYEKLFF.

The chain combines TRBV5-1 with TRBJ1-1; 11 nucleotides match TRBD1. The length of the CDR3 is 14 residues. CDR1 and CDR2 (germline): SGHRS, YFSETQ. The ends lost 7 bases at V and 5 bases at J; junction bases unmatched: 7. The chain's CDR3 is CASGQGAAGTEAFF. The CDR3 DNA reads as TGCGCCAGCGGACAGGGGGCCGCGGGTACTGAAGCTTTCTTT.

This rearrangement joins TRBV6-2 or TRBV6-3 to TRBJ2-7; TRBD2 matches at 14 bases. V lost 0 bases, J lost 4 bases, and 8 bases stayed unmatched. The CDR3 has 18 residues. Germline CDR1 is MNHEY and CDR2 is SVGEGT. The CDR3 reads CASSYSRTSGGTTYEQYF. CDR3 nucleotides: TGTGCCAGCAGTTACTCCCGGACTAGCGGGGGGACTACGTACGAGCAGTACTTC.

On this clone itself: An end of the junction does not agree with germline; a read error may underlie this. The rearrangement uses TRBV18 and TRBJ2-7; 9 bases align to TRBD1. The CDR3 loop spans 14 amino acids. Germline V gene sequence: CDR1 KGHSH, CDR2 LQKENI. The CDR3 nucleotides read TGTGCCAGCTCATCACCGGGACAGGGCTACGAGCAGTACTTC. Protein sequence: CASSSPGQGYEQYF.

This clone was observed at least ten times. The genes are TRBV6-2 or TRBV6-3 and TRBJ2-3; 8 bases align to TRBD1. Trimming took 5 bases from V and 6 from J; bases not matched to a gene: 22. This CDR3 contains 19 residues. CDR1 is MNHEY and CDR2 is SVGEGT in the germline V gene. CDR3 sequence reads: CASSQYPTTGGRLGDTQYF. CDR3 bases: TGTGCCAGCAGTCAGTATCCGACAACAGGGGGGCGTTTGGGTGATACGCAGTATTTT.

This chain joins TRBV6-2 or TRBV6-3 and TRBJ2-7; TRBD1 agrees at 7 bases. V shed 5 bases, J shed 1 base, and the junction held 2 bases outside the gene matches. Germline V gives CDR1 MNHEY, CDR2 SVGEGT. This CDR3 is built from 13 residues. CDR3 DNA: TGTGCCAGCAGTGACAGGGTGTCCTACGAGCAGTACTTC. Its protein product is CASSDRVSYEQYF.

The J gene is TRBJ1-2, the V gene TRBV19; TRBD1 matches 8 bases. The CDR3 totals 14 residues. Germline CDR1 is LNHDA and CDR2 is SQIVND (reference sequence). V lost 6 bases, J lost 8 bases, and 11 bases stayed unmatched. This CDR3 is CASSGQGILWGYTF. DNA of the CDR3: TGTGCCAGTAGCGGACAGGGAATATTGTGGGGCTACACCTTC.

This clone has more than one count but fewer than ten. The rearrangement links TRBV19 to TRBJ2-1; 8 bases agree with TRBD2. The CDR3 covers 19 residues. Per the germline V gene, CDR1 is LNHDA and CDR2 is SQIVND (reference sequence). V lost 3 bases, J lost 0 bases, and 13 bases stayed unmatched. CDR3 region: CASSINLAGPTTSYNEQFF. The CDR3 coding sequence is TGTGCCAGTAGTATCAATTTAGCGGGGCCTACGACCTCCTACAATGAGCAGTTCTTC.

CDR3 region: CASSRMWPPSSYEQYF. DNA for the CDR3: TGTGCCAGTAGTCGTATGTGGCCCCCTAGCTCCTACGAGCAGTACTTC. The rearrangement joins TRBV19 to TRBJ2-7, with D hard to call. The CDR3 spans 16 residues. Looked up from germline, CDR1 is LNHDA and CDR2 is SQIVND (reference sequence). Between the trimmed V and J ends, which lost 5 bases and 0 bases, there was a span of 17 bases.

The rearrangement uses TRBV7-2 and TRBJ2-2, with a weak D call TRBD2 (5 bases). Trimming removed 0 bases from V and 5 bases from J, with 7 bases in between. The germline gives CDR1 SGHTA, CDR2 FQGNSA. This CDR3 is 14 amino acids long. CDR3 nucleotide sequence: TGTGCCAGCAGCTTAGCGGGAGCAACCGGGGAGCTGTTTTTT. Encoded protein: CASSLAGATGELFF. The full variable domain, rest sourced from reference TRBV7-2 and TRBJ2-2, is GAGVSQSPSNKVTEKGKDVELRCDPISGHTALYWYRQSLGQGLEFLIYFQGNSAPDKSGLPSDRFSAERTGGSVSTLTIQRTQQEDSAVYLCASSLAGATGELFFGEGSRLTVL.

This chain uses TRBV7-8 with TRBJ1-6; 8 nucleotides align to TRBD1. Germline values: CDR1 SGHVS, CDR2 FQNEAQ. J gave up 10 bases and V 5 bases, and 10 bases lay outside the gene matches. CDR3 length: 15 residues. Here the CDR3 DNA reads TGTGCCAGCAGCATCGACAGGGGTAGCGGGTCACCCCTCCACTTT. Translated: CASSIDRGSGSPLHF.

This clone was counted between two and nine times. This chain links TRBV19 with TRBJ1-1; D is unclear. The CDR3 contains 16 residues. Trimming took 2 bases from V and 9 from J, leaving 22 bases between them. In germline, CDR1 is LNHDA, CDR2 SQIVND (reference sequence). Here the CDR3 DNA reads TGTGCCAGTAGTATACGAACCGGACCCGGAGGAACTAAAGCTTTCTTT. Protein product: CASSIRTGPGGTKAFF.

This clone was seen once. This rearrangement joins TRBV12-3 or TRBV12-4 to TRBJ1-4; no clear D gene. The CDR3 loop spans 13 amino acids. V dropped 3 bases and J dropped 8 bases, with 10 bases sitting between them. The CDR3 region has the DNA TGTGCCAGCAGTTTCATGGGCAGAGAAAAACTGTTTTTT. Protein sequence: CASSFMGREKLFF.

In DNA form, the CDR3 reads TGTGCCAGCAGCCCTGGCACTAGCCCTCAAGAGACCCAGTACTTC. This translates into CASSPGTSPQETQYF. This chain uses TRBV6-2 or TRBV6-3 with TRBJ2-5; perhaps TRBD2 as D (6 bases). The germline V and J ends were trimmed by 6 bases and 2 bases, with 16 bases remaining between them. This CDR3 is built from 15 residues. CDR1 and CDR2 (germline): MNHEY, SVGEGT.

J is TRBJ2-1 and V is TRBV5-1; 10 nucleotides agree with TRBD2. The trim removed 0 bases at V and 9 bases at J, leaving 6 bases unmatched. The germline CDR1 and CDR2 sequences are SGHRS and YFSETQ. The CDR3 runs 15 residues. CDR3 DNA: TGCGCCAGCAGCTTGGGGCTAGCGGGAGTAGTTGAGCAGTTCTTC. Its protein is CASSLGLAGVVEQFF.